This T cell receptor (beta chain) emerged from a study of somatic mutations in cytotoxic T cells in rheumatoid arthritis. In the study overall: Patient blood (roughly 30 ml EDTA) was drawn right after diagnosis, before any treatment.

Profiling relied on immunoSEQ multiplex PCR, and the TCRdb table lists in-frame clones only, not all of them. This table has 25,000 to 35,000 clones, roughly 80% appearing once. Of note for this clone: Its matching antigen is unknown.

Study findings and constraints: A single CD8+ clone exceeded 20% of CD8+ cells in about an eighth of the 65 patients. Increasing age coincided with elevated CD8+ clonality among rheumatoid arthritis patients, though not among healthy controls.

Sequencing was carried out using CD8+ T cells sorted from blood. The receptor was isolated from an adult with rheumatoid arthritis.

CDR3: CASSTPGPNNEQFF. Written as DNA, the CDR3 is TGTGCCAGCAGTACTCCGGGGCCTAACAATGAGCAGTTCTTC. This sequence joins TRBV7-6 and TRBJ2-1, with D perhaps TRBD1 or TRBD2 (5 bases each). This CDR3 is built from 14 residues. Germline V lookup: CDR1 SGHVS, CDR2 FNYEAQ. Trimming shortened V by 6 bases and J by 5 bases, and 14 bases separated the two germline ends.